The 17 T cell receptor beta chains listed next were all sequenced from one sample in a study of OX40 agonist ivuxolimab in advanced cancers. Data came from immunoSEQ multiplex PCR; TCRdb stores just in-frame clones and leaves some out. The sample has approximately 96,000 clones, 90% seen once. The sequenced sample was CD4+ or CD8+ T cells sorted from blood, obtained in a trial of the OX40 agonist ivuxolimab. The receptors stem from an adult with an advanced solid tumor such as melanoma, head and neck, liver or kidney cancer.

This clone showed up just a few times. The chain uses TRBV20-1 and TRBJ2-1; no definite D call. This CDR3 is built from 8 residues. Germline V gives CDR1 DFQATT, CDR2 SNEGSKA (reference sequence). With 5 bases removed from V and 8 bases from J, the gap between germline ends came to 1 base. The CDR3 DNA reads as TGCAGTGCTTATGAGCAGTTCTTC. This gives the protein CSAYEQFF.

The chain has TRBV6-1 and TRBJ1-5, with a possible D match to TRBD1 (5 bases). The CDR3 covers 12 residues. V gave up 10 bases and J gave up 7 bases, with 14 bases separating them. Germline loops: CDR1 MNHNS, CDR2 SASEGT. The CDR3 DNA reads TGTGCCACCACAGGTTTCGGGCAGCCCCAGCATTTT. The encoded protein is CATTGFGQPQHF.

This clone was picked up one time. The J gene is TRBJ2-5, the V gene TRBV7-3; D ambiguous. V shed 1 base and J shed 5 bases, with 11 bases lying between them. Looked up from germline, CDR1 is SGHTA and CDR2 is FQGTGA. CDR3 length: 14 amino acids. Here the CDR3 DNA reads TGTGCCAGCAGCTTAATTGCCGGGCAGGAGACCCAGTACTTC. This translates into CASSLIAGQETQYF.

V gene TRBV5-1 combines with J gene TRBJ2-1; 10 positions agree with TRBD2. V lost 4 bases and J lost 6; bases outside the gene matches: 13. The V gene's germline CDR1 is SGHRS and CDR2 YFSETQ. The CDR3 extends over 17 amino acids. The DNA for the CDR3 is TGCGCCAGCAGCCCCCCCCTTCTAGCGGGAGCTCGCAATGAGCAGTTCTTC. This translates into CASSPPLLAGARNEQFF.

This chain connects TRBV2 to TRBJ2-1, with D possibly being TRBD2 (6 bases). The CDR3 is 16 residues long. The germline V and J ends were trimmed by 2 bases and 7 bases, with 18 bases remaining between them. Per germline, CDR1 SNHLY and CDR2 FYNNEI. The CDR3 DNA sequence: TGTGCCAGCAGTGAACCAGCGAGGGACTCTACTAATGAGCAGTTCTTC. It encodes CASSEPARDSTNEQFF. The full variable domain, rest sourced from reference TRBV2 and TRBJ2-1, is EPEVTQTPSHQVTQMGQEVILRCVPISNHLYFYWYRQILGQKVEFLVSFYNNEISEKSEIFDDQFSVERPDGSNFTLKIRSTKLEDSAMYFCASSEPARDSTNEQFFGPGTRLTVL.

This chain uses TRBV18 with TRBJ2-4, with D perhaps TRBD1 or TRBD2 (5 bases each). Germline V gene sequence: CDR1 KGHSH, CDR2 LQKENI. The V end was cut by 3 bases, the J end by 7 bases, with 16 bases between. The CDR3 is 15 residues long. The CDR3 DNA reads TGTGCCAGCTCACCCGCAGGGACCACACGGAACATTCAGTACTTC. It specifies CASSPAGTTRNIQYF.

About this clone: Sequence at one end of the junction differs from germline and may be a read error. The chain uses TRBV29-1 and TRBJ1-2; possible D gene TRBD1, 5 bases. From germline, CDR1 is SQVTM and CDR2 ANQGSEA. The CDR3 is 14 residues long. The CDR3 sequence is CGVVGPGAVYGYTF. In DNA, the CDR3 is TGCGGCGTTGTGGGTCCTGGGGCAGTCTATGGCTACACCTTC. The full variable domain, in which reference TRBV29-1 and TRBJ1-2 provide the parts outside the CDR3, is SAVISQKPSRDICQRGTSLTIQCQVDSQVTMMFWYRQQPGQSLTLIATANQGSEATYESGFVIDKFPISRPNLTFSTLTVSNMSPEDSSIYLCGVVGPGAVYGYTFGSGTRLTVV.

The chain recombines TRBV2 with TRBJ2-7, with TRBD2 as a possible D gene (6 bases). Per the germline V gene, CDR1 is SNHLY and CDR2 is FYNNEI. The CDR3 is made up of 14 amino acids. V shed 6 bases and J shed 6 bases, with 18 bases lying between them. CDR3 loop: CASSRGTSRGEQYF. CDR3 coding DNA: TGTGCCAGCAGCCGCGGGACCTCTCGGGGCGAGCAGTACTTC. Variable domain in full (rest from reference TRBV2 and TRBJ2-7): EPEVTQTPSHQVTQMGQEVILRCVPISNHLYFYWYRQILGQKVEFLVSFYNNEISEKSEIFDDQFSVERPDGSNFTLKIRSTKLEDSAMYFCASSRGTSRGEQYFGPGTRLTVT.

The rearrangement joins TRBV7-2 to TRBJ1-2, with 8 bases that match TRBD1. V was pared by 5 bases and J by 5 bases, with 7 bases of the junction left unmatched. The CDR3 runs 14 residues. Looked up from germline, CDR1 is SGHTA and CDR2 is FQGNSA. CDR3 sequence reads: CASSLAGGAYGYTF. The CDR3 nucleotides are TGTGCCAGCAGCCTGGCAGGGGGCGCGTATGGCTACACCTTC.

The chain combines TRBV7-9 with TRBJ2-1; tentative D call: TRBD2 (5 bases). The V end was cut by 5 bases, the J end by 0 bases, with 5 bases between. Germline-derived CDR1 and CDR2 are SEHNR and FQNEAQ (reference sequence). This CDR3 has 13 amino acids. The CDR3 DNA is TGTGCCAGCAGCGGACTCTCCTACAATGAGCAGTTCTTC. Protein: CASSGLSYNEQFF.

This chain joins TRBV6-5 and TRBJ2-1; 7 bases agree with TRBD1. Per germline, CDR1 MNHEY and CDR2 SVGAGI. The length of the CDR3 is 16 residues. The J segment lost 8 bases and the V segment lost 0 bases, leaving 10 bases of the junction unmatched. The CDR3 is CASSYSGTEGVDEQFF. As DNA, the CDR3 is TGTGCCAGCAGTTACTCTGGGACAGAGGGTGTGGATGAGCAGTTCTTC.

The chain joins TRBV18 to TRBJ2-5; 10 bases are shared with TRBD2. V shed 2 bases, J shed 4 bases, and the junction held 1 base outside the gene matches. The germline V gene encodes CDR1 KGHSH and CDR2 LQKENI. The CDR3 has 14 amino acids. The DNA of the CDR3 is TGTGCCAGCTCACCAGCTAGCGGGAGAGAGACCCAGTACTTC. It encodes CASSPASGRETQYF.

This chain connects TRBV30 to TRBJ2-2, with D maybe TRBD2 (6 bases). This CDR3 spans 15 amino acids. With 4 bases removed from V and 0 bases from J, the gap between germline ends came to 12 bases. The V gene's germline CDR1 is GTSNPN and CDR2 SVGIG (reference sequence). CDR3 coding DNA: TGTGCCTGGAATGATTTAGCGGCGAACACCGGGGAGCTGTTTTTT. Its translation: CAWNDLAANTGELFF. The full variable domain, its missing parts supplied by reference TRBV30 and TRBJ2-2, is SQTIHQWPATLVQPVGSPLSLECTVEGTSNPNLYWYRQAAGRGLQLLFYSVGIGQISSEVPQNLSASRPQDRQFILSSKKLLLSDSGFYLCAWNDLAANTGELFFGEGSRLTVL.

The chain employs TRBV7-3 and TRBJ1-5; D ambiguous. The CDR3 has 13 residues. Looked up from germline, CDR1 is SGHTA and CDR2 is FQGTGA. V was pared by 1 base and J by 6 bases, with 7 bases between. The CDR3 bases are TGTGCCAGCAGCTTAAGGGCGGGTCAGCCCCAGCATTTT. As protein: CASSLRAGQPQHF.

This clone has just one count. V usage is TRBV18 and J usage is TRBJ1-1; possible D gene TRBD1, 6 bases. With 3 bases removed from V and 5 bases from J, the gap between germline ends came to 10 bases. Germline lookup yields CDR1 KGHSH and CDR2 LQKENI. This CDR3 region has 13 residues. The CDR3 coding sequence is TGTGCCAGCTCACCCGGAGACAGGACTGAAGCTTTCTTT. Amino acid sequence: CASSPGDRTEAFF. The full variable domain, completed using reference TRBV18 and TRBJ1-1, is NAGVMQNPRHLVRRRGQEARLRCSPMKGHSHVYWYRQLPEEGLKFMVYLQKENIIDESGMPKERFSAEFPKEGPSILRIQQVVRGDSAAYFCASSPGDRTEAFFGQGTRLTVV.

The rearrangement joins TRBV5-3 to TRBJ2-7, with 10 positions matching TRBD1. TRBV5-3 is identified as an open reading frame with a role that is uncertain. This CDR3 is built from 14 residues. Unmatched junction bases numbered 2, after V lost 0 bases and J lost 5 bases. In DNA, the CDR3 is TGTGCCAGAAGCTTGGCGGGGACAGGGGACGAGCAGTACTTC. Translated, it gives CARSLAGTGDEQYF.

The CDR3 loop reads CASSHEAQETQYF. The DNA for the CDR3 is TGTGCCAGCAGCCACGAGGCCCAAGAGACCCAGTACTTC. This sequence joins TRBV14 and TRBJ2-5; D remains unclear. The CDR3 runs 13 residues. The V gene's germline CDR1 is SGHDN and CDR2 FVKESK. V was clipped by 3 bases and J by 1 base, with 6 bases between them.